This T cell receptor beta chain was profiled in a study of beta chain features in type 1 diabetes. Study summary: Cells sorted and examined across all samples totaled 85 million to 110 million. Study conclusions and caveats: An over-representation of cells with high TCR expression could result from cDNA sequencing. Junctions at VDJ sites from type 1 diabetes patients had fewer insertions and more deletions. TCRB CDR3s from Type 1 diabetes patients were moderately but significantly shorter in all four CD4+ subsets.

The sequenced template was cDNA made from the entire isolated RNA. Read counts averaged approximately 3.3 million for samples of naive, central memory and regulatory T cells. Using immunoSEQ multiplex PCR, the repertoire was profiled, and TCRdb retains in-frame clones only, with some absent. Among roughly 230,000 clones listed, roughly a tenth were seen once. Worth noting for this clone: As yet, its antigen is unknown.

Germline lookup yields CDR1 MNHNS and CDR2 SASEGT. The V and J ends lost 5 bases and 1 base respectively, with 11 bases between them. The CDR3 totals 14 residues. The V call is TRBV6-1, the J call TRBJ1-1, with D possibly being TRBD1 (6 bases). This receptor was taken from a man aged 30 to 45 with type 1 diabetes. Sequencing was done on a sample of naive CD4+ T cells from blood. This CDR3 reads CASSSPGANTEAFF. In DNA form, the CDR3 reads TGTGCCAGCAGTTCTCCAGGGGCGAACACTGAAGCTTTCTTT.